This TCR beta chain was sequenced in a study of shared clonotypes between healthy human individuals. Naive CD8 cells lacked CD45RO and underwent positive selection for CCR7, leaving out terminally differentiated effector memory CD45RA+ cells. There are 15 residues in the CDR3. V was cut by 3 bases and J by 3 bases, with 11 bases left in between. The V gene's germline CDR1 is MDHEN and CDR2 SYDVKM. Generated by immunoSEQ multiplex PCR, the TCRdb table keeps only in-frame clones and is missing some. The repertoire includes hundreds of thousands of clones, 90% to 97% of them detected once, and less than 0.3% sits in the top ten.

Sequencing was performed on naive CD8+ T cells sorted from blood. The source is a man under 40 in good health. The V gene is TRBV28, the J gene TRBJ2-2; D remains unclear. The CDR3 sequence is CASSLFSQHTGELFF. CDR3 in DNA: TGTGCCAGCAGTTTGTTTTCACAGCACACCGGGGAGCTGTTTTTT.